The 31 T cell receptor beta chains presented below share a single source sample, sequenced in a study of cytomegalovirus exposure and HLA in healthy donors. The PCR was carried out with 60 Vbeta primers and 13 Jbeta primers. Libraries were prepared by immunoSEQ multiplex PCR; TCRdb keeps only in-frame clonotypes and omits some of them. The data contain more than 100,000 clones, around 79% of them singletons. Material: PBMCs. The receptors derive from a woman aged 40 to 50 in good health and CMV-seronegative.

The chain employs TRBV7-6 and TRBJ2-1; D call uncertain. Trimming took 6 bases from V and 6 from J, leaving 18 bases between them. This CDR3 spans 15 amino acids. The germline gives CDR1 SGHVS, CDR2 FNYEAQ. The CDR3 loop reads CASSSTTQRGNEQFF. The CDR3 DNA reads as TGTGCCAGCAGTTCGACGACCCAACGAGGCAATGAGCAGTTCTTC. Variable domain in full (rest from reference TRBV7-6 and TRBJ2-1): GAGVSQSPRYKVTKRGQDVALRCDPISGHVSLYWYRQALGQGPEFLTYFNYEAQQDKSGLPNDRFSAERPEGSISTLTIQRTEQRDSAMYRCASSSTTQRGNEQFFGPGTRLTVL.

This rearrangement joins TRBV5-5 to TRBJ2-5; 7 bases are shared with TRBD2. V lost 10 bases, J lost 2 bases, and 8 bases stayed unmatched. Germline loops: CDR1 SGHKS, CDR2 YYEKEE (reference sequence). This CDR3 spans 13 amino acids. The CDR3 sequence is CAGGEGRQETQYF. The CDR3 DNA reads TGTGCCGGAGGGGAGGGGCGGCAAGAGACCCAGTACTTC.

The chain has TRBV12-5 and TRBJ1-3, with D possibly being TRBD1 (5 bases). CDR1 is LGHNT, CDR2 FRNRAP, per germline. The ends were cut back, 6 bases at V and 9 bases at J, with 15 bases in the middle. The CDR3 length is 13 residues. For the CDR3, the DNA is TGTGCTAGTGGCACGGGGGACGTCGCCACCATATATTTT. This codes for CASGTGDVATIYF.

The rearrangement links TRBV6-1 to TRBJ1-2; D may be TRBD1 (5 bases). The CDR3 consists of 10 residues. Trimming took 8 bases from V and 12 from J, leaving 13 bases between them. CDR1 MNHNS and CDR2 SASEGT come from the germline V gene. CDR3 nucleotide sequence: TGTGCCAGCGGGGGACTAAGAAACACCTTC. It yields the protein CASGGLRNTF.

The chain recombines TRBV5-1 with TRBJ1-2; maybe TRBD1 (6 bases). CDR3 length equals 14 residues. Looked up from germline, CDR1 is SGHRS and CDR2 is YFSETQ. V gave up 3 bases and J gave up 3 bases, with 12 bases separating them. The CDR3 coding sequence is TGCGCCAGCAGCTCCACGACAGGAGACTATGGCTACACCTTC. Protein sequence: CASSSTTGDYGYTF.

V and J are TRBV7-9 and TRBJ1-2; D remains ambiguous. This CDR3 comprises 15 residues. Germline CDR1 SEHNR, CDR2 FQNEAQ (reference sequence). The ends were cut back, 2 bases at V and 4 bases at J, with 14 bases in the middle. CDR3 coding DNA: TGTGCCAGCAGCTTAAGGCCCAGCCGGGGCTATGGCTACACCTTC. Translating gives CASSLRPSRGYGYTF. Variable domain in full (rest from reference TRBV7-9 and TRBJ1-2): DTGVSQNPRHKITKRGQNVTFRCDPISEHNRLYWYRQTLGQGPEFLTYFQNEAQLEKSRLLSDRFSAERPKGSFSTLEIQRTEQGDSAMYLCASSLRPSRGYGYTFGSGTRLTVV.

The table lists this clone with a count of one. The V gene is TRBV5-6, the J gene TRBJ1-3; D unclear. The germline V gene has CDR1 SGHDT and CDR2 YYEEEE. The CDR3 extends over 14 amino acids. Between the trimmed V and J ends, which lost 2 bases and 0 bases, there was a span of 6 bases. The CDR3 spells CASSFGGSGNTIYF. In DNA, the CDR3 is TGTGCCAGCAGCTTCGGTGGCTCTGGAAACACCATATATTTT.

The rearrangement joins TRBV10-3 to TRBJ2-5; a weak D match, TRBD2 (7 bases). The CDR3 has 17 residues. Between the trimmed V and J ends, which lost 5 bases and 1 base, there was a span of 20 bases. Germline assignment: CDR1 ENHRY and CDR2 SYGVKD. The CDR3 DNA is TGTGCCATCAGTCCGAACACGGGGGGCAGCTTCCAAGAGACCCAGTACTTC. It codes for CAISPNTGGSFQETQYF.

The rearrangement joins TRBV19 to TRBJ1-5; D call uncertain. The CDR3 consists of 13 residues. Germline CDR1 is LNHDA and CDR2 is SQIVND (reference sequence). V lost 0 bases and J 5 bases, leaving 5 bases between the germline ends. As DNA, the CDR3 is TGTGCCAGTAGTATAGATCTTGATCAGCCCCAGCATTTT. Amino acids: CASSIDLDQPQHF.

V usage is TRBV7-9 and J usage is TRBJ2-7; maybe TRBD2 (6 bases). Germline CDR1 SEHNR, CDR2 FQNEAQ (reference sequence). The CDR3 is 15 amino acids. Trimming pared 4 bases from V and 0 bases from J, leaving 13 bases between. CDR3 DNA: TGTGCCAGCAGCTCTATCGGGGGAGACTCCTACGAGCAGTACTTC. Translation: CASSSIGGDSYEQYF.

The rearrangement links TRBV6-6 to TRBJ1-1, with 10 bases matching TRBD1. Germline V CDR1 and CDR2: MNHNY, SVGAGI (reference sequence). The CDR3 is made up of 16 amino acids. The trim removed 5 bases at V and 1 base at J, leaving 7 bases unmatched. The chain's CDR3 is CASSPDRGVTNTEAFF. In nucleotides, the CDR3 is TGTGCCAGCAGTCCGGACAGGGGGGTAACGAACACTGAAGCTTTCTTT.

The CDR3 bases are TGCGCCAGCAGCCAAGACATTGGGGCCAACGTCCTGACTTTC. Its translation: CASSQDIGANVLTF. The rearrangement joins TRBV4-3 to TRBJ2-6; D is unresolved. The V gene lost 0 bases and the J gene lost 3 bases, with 3 bases spanning the gap. Germline V gives CDR1 LGHNA, CDR2 YSLEER. The CDR3 spans 14 residues.

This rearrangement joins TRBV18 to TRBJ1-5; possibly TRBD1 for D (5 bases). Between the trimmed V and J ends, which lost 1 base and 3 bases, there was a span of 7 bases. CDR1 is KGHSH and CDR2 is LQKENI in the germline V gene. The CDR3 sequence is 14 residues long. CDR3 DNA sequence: TGTGCCAGCTCACCACAGGGGAACAATCAGCCCCAGCATTTT. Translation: CASSPQGNNQPQHF.

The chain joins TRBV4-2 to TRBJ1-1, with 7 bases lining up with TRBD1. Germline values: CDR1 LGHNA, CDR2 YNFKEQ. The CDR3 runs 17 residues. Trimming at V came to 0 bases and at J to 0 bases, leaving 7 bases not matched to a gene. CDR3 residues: CASSQDRGTVLNTEAFF. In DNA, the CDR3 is TGTGCCAGCAGCCAAGATCGAGGGACAGTATTGAACACTGAAGCTTTCTTT.

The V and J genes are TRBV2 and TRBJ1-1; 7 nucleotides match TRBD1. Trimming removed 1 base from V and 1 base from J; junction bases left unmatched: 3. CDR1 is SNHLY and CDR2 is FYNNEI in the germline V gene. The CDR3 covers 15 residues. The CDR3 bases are TGTGCCAGCAGTGAAGAACAGGGGAGGAACACTGAAGCTTTCTTT. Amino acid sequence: CASSEEQGRNTEAFF.

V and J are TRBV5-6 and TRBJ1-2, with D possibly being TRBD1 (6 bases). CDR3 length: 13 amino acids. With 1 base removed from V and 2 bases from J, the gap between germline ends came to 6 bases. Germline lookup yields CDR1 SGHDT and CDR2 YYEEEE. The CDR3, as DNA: TGTGCCAGCAGCTTGCAGGGGAACTATGGCTACACCTTC. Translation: CASSLQGNYGYTF.

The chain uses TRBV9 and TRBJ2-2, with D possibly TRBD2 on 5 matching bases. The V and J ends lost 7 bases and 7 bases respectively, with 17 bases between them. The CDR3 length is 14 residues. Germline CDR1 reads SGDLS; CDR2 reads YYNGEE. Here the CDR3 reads CASSQVGELGELFF. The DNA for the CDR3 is TGTGCCAGCTCCCAGGTGGGAGAACTCGGGGAGCTGTTTTTT.

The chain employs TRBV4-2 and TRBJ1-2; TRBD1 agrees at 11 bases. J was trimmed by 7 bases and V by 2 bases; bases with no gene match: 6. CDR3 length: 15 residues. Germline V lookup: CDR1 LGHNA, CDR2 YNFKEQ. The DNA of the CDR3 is TGTGCCAGCAGCCAACCGGGACAGGGGGTCTTTGGCTACACCTTC. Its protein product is CASSQPGQGVFGYTF.

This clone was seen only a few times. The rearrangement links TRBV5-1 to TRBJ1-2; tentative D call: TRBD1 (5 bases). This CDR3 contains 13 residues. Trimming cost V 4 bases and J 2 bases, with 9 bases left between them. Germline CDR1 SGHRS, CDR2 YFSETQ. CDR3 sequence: CASSGGENYGYTF. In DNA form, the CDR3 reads TGCGCCAGCAGCGGAGGGGAGAACTATGGCTACACCTTC.

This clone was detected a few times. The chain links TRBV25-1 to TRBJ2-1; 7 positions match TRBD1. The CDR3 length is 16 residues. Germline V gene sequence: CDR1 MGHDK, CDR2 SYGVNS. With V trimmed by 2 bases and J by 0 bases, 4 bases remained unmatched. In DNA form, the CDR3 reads TGTGCCAGCAGTGAAGGGACAGCGAGCTCCTACAATGAGCAGTTCTTC. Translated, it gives CASSEGTASSYNEQFF.

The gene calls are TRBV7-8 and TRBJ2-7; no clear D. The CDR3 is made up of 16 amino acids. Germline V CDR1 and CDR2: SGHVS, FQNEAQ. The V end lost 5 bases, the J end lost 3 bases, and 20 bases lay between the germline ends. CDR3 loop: CASSLRQSLGVYEQYF. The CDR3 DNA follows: TGTGCCAGCAGCCTAAGACAATCCCTCGGCGTCTACGAGCAGTACTTC.

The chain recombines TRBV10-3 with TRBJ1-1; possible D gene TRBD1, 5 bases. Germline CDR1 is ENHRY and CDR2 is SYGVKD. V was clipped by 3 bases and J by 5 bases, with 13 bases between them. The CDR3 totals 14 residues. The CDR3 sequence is CAISDQGWYTEAFF. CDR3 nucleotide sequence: TGTGCCATCAGTGACCAGGGTTGGTATACTGAAGCTTTCTTT.

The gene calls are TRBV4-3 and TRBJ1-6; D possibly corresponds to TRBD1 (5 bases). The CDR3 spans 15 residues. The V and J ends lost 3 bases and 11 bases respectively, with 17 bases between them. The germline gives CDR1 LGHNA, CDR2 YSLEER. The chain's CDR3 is CASSQISLGQAPLHF. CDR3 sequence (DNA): TGCGCCAGCAGCCAGATAAGCTTGGGGCAGGCACCCCTCCACTTT.

The chain's CDR3 is CAWSDLGRGAFF. The CDR3 bases are TGTGCCTGGAGCGATTTGGGTAGGGGAGCTTTCTTT. This chain links TRBV30 with TRBJ1-1, with D maybe TRBD1 (5 bases). The ends were cut back, 3 bases at V and 10 bases at J, with 15 bases in the middle. This CDR3 is 12 amino acids long. Germline CDR1 GTSNPN, CDR2 SVGIG (reference sequence).

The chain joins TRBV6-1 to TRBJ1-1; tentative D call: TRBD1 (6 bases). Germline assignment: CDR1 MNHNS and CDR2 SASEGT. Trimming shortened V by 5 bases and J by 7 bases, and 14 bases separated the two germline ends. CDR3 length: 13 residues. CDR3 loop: CASSNTGLDEAFF. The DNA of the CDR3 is TGTGCCAGCAGTAATACAGGGTTGGATGAAGCTTTCTTT.

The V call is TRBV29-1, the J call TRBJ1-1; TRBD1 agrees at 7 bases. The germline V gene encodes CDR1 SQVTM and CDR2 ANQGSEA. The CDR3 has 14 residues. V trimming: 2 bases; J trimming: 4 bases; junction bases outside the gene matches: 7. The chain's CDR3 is CSVEPRQGSTEAFF. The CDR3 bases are TGCAGCGTTGAACCCCGACAGGGATCCACTGAAGCTTTCTTT.

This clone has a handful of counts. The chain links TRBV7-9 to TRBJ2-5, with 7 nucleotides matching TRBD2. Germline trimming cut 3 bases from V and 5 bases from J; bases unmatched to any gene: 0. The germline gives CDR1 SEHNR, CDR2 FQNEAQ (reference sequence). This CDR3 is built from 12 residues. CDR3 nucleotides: TGTGCCAGCAGCTTGCGGGGGGAGACCCAGTACTTC. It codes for CASSLRGETQYF.

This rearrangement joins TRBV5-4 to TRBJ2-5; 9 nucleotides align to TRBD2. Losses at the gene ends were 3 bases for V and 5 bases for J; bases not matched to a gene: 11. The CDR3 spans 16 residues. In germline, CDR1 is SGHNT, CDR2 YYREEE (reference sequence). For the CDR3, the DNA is TGTGCCAGCAGCTGGGCCCCCGGCGGGGGGGCCGAGACCCAGTACTTC. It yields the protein CASSWAPGGGAETQYF.

In nucleotides, the CDR3 is TGTGCCAGCAGCGCACTGACAGGGAACTATGGCTACACCTTC. It is translated as CASSALTGNYGYTF. The rearrangement links TRBV9 to TRBJ1-2; 7 nucleotides match TRBD1. The ends lost 3 bases at V and 2 bases at J; junction bases unmatched: 4. CDR3 size: 14 residues. The V gene's germline CDR1 is SGDLS and CDR2 YYNGEE.

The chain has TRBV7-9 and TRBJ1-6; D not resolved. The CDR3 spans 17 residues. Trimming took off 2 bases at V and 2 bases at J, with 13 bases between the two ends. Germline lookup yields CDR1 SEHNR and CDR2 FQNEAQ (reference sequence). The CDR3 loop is CASSLRTRGPYNSPLHF. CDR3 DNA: TGTGCCAGCAGCTTACGAACCCGTGGCCCCTATAATTCACCCCTCCACTTT.

The CDR3 sequence is CASSQTRNTEAFF. The CDR3, as DNA: TGTGCCAGCAGCCAAACAAGGAACACTGAAGCTTTCTTT. The V gene is TRBV6-4, the J gene TRBJ1-1; no clear D. V gave up 6 bases and J gave up 1 base, with 9 bases separating them. The CDR3 spans 13 residues. CDR1 and CDR2 from the germline V gene are MRHNA and SNTAGT.